This T cell receptor (beta chain) was captured in a study of blood T cells in healthy people across ages (dated by TCRdb to 2015 to 2017). Study-level background: Template switching captured roughly one uniquely barcoded TCR beta cDNA molecule per two T cells in model experiments. Using the same blood draw, the study looked at two additional independent replicas of 1 million unique cDNA reads for two donors, one aged 18 to 29 and the other aged 80 or older. To track age-related changes in TCR beta repertoire diversity, the study relied on deep sequencing normalized with unique cDNA molecular identifiers. To avoid experimental bias, donors of different ages were randomly spread across the sequencing lanes. The donors were divided into four age groups: young (average approximately 16 years), middle-aged (approximately 41), aged (about 56) and long-lived (roughly 88). Overall study results and their limits: Compared with the aged group, the long-lived group had more naive CD4+ T cells, fewer expanded clones and increased TCR diversity, suggesting age selection. Conclusive comparison of naive and antigen-experienced compartments was prevented by the profiling of bulk unsorted PBMCs. A strong correlation was found between observed TCR beta diversity and the percentage of naive T cells measured by flow cytometry. As age increased, observed TCR beta diversity per million T cells dropped in a roughly linear way, and a significant reduction was already evident by age around 41. Because donor CMV infection status was unknown, age-related changes in expanded clonotypes were potentially confounded. Estimates of total diversity from one million sequenced T cells were regarded as lower bounds and underestimates.

Points on this clonotype: Its antigen is currently not known. No much larger clonotype is one base removed from it; base qualities were not supplied.

The roughly 39 donors, aged roughly 6 to 100 years, were systemically healthy Caucasian individuals from Russia. About 10 milliliters of peripheral blood were collected from each donor into EDTA-treated Vacutainer tubes. Ficoll-Paque density-gradient centrifugation was used to isolate PBMCs, with at least 7 million per sample. Trizol reagent was used to extract total RNA from PBMCs, with at least 5 micrograms per sample. Naive CD45RAhigh/CD27high T cell percentages were measured by flow cytometry on a PBMC aliquot from every donor. Library generation was performed with 5' RACE. Sequenced on an Illumina HiSeq 2500. A second PCR of roughly 7 to 11 cycles was performed with a sample-barcoded 5' primer and a J-beta primer mix. A unique molecular identifier was introduced onto each TCR beta cDNA molecule by a template-switch 5' adaptor carrying 12 random nucleotides. Each sample yielded at least 3 million CDR3-containing paired-end reads. The Mint cDNA synthesis kit, primed by a TRBC-specific oligonucleotide, was used to synthesize first-strand cDNA from all RNA. Following uracil-DNA glycosylase treatment, a first 18-cycle PCR with universal primers M1SS and BC2_uni_R was performed on all cDNA. As for the authors' bioinformatics: Normalization of each sample was performed by random selection of 1 million high-quality reads, each carrying a distinct molecular identifier. Reads with shared molecular identifiers were discarded instead of being binned into consensus sequences. CDR3 identification, clonotype clustering and error correction used MiTCR with a Q25 quality threshold and the strictest error-elimination algorithm. A nonparametric unseen species model with Euler transformation was used to estimate lower-bound total TCR beta diversity. The public reads were quality trimmed at Q25 with fastp and then assembled into clones with MiXCR by TCRdb, keeping productive beta chains. Every entry covers one CDR3 protein and lists the most common genes and DNA from its rows. Here the V and J calls rest on TCRdb's processing, not on the authors' analysis. The sample table shows roughly 730,000 distinct CDR3 sequences, and more than 50% are seen once. The top ten constitute 25% to 30% of the sample.

The germline V gene specifies SGHTA as CDR1 and FQGNSA as CDR2. Trimming takes 5 bases off V and 8 bases off J; junction bases not matched to a gene: 17. The CDR3 runs 17 residues from the cysteine to the phenylalanine. Only the CDR3 region is kept as DNA, spanning 51 bases read in frame from base 1. Sequenced input: blood. The V and J segments used are TRBV7-2 and TRBJ2-1; TRBD2 agrees with 8 junctional bases. The TCR originated in a man in his forties in good health. The CDR3: CASSAPRLARLSYEQFF. The bases are TGTGCCAGCAGCGCGCCCCGACTAGCGCGGCTGTCCTATGAGCAGTTCTTC.